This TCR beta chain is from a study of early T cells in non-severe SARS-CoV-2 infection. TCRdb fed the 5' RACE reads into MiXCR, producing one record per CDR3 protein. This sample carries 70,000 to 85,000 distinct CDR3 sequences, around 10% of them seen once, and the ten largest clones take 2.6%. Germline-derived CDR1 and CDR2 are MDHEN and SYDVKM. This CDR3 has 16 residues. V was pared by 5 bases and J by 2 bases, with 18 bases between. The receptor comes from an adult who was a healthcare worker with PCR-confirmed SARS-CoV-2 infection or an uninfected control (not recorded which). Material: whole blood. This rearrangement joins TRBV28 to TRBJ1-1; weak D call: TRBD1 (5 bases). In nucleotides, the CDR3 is TGTGCCAGCAGTCCAAGGGGTTCCCCTAAAAACACTGAAGCTTTCTTT. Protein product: CASSPRGSPKNTEAFF.